The rows below give T cell receptor beta chains drawn from one sample of a study of blood T cell repertoires in COVID-19. Assay: immunoSEQ multiplex PCR; the TCRdb copy retains only in-frame clones and omits some. This table has 35,000 to 50,000 clones, about 80% appearing once. Sequenced input: peripheral blood. Receptor source: a human donor with acute or convalescent COVID-19. The donor label of this sample is uncertain. CDR3s include the opening cysteine and the closing phenylalanine or tryptophan. The order of the fields is clone size, J gene, D gene, V gene, CDR3 protein, CDR3 DNA. A D gene is named only where the DNA matches it firmly. Some rows have no size entry. The others give once, few or many, or a class for an expanded clone.

abundance: few; j_gene: TRBJ1-4; d_gene: NA; v_gene: TRBV5-1; CDR3aa: CASSKDPEGSEKLFF; CDR3nt: TGCGCCAGCAGTAAGGATCCCGAGGGCAGTGAAAAACTGTTTTTT
abundance: NA; j_gene: TRBJ2-1; d_gene: NA; v_gene: TRBV10-1; CDR3aa: CASSAAGSYNEQFF; CDR3nt: TGCGCCAGCAGTGCGGCGGGCTCCTACAATGAGCAGTTCTTC
abundance: NA; j_gene: TRBJ2-7; d_gene: TRBD1; v_gene: TRBV15; CDR3aa: CATSIGQGGSYEQYF; CDR3nt: TGTGCCACCAGCATCGGACAGGGTGGGTCCTACGAGCAGTACTTC
abundance: NA; j_gene: TRBJ1-2; d_gene: TRBD1; v_gene: TRBV28; CDR3aa: CASRTSGQGFSYTF; CDR3nt: TGTGCCAGCAGAACATCGGGACAGGGGTTCTCGTACACCTTC
abundance: NA; j_gene: TRBJ2-1; d_gene: TRBD2; v_gene: TRBV5-4; CDR3aa: CASRGLAGGRADNEQFF; CDR3nt: TGTGCCAGCAGAGGACTAGCGGGGGGTCGGGCTGACAATGAGCAGTTCTTC
abundance: few; j_gene: TRBJ1-5; d_gene: TRBD1; v_gene: TRBV25-1; CDR3aa: CASSATTGGNQPQHF; CDR3nt: TGTGCCAGCAGTGCAACTACAGGGGGCAATCAGCCCCAGCATTTT
abundance: NA; j_gene: TRBJ2-1; d_gene: NA; v_gene: TRBV7-2; CDR3aa: CASSLELANNEQFF; CDR3nt: TGTGCCAGCAGCTTAGAATTAGCTAACAATGAGCAGTTCTTC
abundance: NA; j_gene: TRBJ1-6; d_gene: TRBD1; v_gene: TRBV7-2; CDR3aa: CASSLRDRGSPLHF; CDR3nt: TGTGCCAGCAGCTTAAGGGACAGGGGTTCACCCCTCCACTTT
abundance: NA; j_gene: TRBJ2-1; d_gene: TRBD2; v_gene: TRBV5-1; CDR3aa: CASTPGVAGVPQSSYNEQFF; CDR3nt: TGCGCCAGCACCCCTGGGGTAGCGGGAGTTCCCCAAAGCTCCTACAATGAGCAGTTCTTC
abundance: medium-sized; j_gene: TRBJ2-7; d_gene: TRBD1; v_gene: TRBV7-6; CDR3aa: CASSLTPADRGLGYEQYF; CDR3nt: TGTGCCAGCAGCTTAACCCCGGCCGACAGGGGGCTAGGCTACGAGCAGTACTTC
abundance: NA; j_gene: TRBJ1-2; d_gene: NA; v_gene: TRBV5-1; CDR3aa: CASSLELMYGYTF; CDR3nt: TGCGCCAGCAGCTTGGAACTGATGTATGGCTACACCTTC
abundance: NA; j_gene: TRBJ2-3; d_gene: TRBD1; v_gene: TRBV15; CDR3aa: CATSSQDRVTASTDTQYF; CDR3nt: TGTGCCACCAGCTCCCAGGACAGGGTCACCGCTAGCACAGATACGCAGTATTTT
abundance: NA; j_gene: TRBJ1-2; d_gene: NA; v_gene: TRBV4-1; CDR3aa: CASSLREGTNYGYTF; CDR3nt: TGCGCCAGCAGCTTGCGGGAGGGGACCAACTATGGCTACACCTTC
abundance: NA; j_gene: TRBJ2-7; d_gene: NA; v_gene: TRBV19; CDR3aa: CASSIQRGGEQYF; CDR3nt: TGTGCCAGTAGTATACAGAGAGGAGGCGAGCAGTACTTC
abundance: NA; j_gene: TRBJ2-7; d_gene: NA; v_gene: TRBV19; CDR3aa: CASSTRGYEQYF; CDR3nt: TGTGCCAGTAGCACGCGAGGGTACGAGCAGTACTTC
abundance: NA; j_gene: TRBJ2-5; d_gene: TRBD1; v_gene: TRBV11-2; CDR3aa: CASTQGVATQYF; CDR3nt: TGTGCCAGCACTCAGGGGGTGGCGACCCAGTACTTC
abundance: NA; j_gene: TRBJ2-1; d_gene: TRBD2; v_gene: TRBV7-8; CDR3aa: CASSPRISGGPGGRDEQFF; CDR3nt: TGTGCCAGCAGCCCCCGTATTAGCGGGGGCCCTGGGGGTAGGGATGAGCAGTTCTTC
abundance: NA; j_gene: TRBJ2-2; d_gene: TRBD2; v_gene: TRBV9; CDR3aa: CASSVGDYPNTGELFF; CDR3nt: TGTGCCAGCAGCGTAGGGGACTACCCAAACACCGGGGAGCTGTTTTTT
abundance: NA; j_gene: TRBJ1-6; d_gene: NA; v_gene: TRBV11-3; CDR3aa: CASSLERESPLHF; CDR3nt: TGTGCCAGCAGCTTAGAGAGGGAATCACCCCTCCACTTT
abundance: NA; j_gene: TRBJ2-5; d_gene: TRBD2; v_gene: TRBV5-4; CDR3aa: CASRLASGEGTQYF; CDR3nt: TGTGCCAGCCGCCTCGCTAGCGGGGAAGGGACCCAGTACTTC
abundance: many; j_gene: TRBJ1-6; d_gene: TRBD1; v_gene: TRBV6-5; CDR3aa: CASSSGQRSYNSPLHF; CDR3nt: TGTGCCAGCAGTTCGGGACAGCGCTCCTATAATTCACCCCTCCACTTT
abundance: once; j_gene: TRBJ1-1; d_gene: NA; v_gene: TRBV2; CDR3aa: CASLVSFAGNTEAFF; CDR3nt: TGTGCCAGCTTAGTTAGTTTTGCGGGTAACACTGAAGCTTTCTTT
abundance: NA; j_gene: TRBJ2-1; d_gene: TRBD2; v_gene: TRBV3-1/TRBV3-2; CDR3aa: CASSQGPGLAGSNEQFF; CDR3nt: TGTGCCAGCAGCCAAGGGCCGGGACTAGCGGGAAGCAATGAGCAGTTCTTC
abundance: NA; j_gene: TRBJ2-7; d_gene: NA; v_gene: TRBV15; CDR3aa: CATSTPGHGYEQYF; CDR3nt: TGTGCCACCAGCACCCCGGGACACGGCTACGAGCAGTACTTC
abundance: NA; j_gene: TRBJ1-2; d_gene: NA; v_gene: TRBV19; CDR3aa: CASSIIWQGKQYGYTF; CDR3nt: TGTGCCAGTAGTATAATATGGCAGGGTAAGCAGTATGGCTACACCTTC
abundance: NA; j_gene: TRBJ2-1; d_gene: TRBD1; v_gene: TRBV7-9; CDR3aa: CASSPHGTGVLEQFF; CDR3nt: TGTGCCAGCAGCCCACACGGGACAGGGGTTTTGGAGCAGTTCTTC
abundance: NA; j_gene: TRBJ2-5; d_gene: NA; v_gene: TRBV7-2; CDR3aa: CASSSGRGRETQYF; CDR3nt: TGTGCCTCCTCTTCGGGCAGGGGGAGGGAGACCCAGTACTTC
abundance: once; j_gene: TRBJ1-3; d_gene: NA; v_gene: TRBV3-1/TRBV3-2; CDR3aa: CASSQVTGNTIYF; CDR3nt: TGTGCCAGCAGCCAAGTTACTGGAAACACCATATATTTT
abundance: once; j_gene: TRBJ2-3; d_gene: NA; v_gene: TRBV5-1; CDR3aa: CASSSRGLSTDTQYF; CDR3nt: TGCGCCAGCAGCAGTCGAGGGTTAAGCACAGATACGCAGTATTTT
abundance: once; j_gene: TRBJ2-5; d_gene: NA; v_gene: TRBV6-2/TRBV6-3; CDR3aa: CASSSHRQAQETQYF; CDR3nt: TGTGCCAGCAGCTCCCACCGACAGGCTCAAGAGACCCAGTACTTC
abundance: NA; j_gene: TRBJ2-1; d_gene: NA; v_gene: TRBV7-8; CDR3aa: CASSLSQTWDEQFF; CDR3nt: TGTGCCAGCAGCTTATCACAGACATGGGATGAGCAGTTCTTC
abundance: NA; j_gene: TRBJ2-1; d_gene: TRBD2; v_gene: TRBV9; CDR3aa: CASSVTSGGAGEQFF; CDR3nt: TGTGCCAGCAGCGTAACTAGCGGGGGGGCGGGTGAGCAGTTCTTC
abundance: NA; j_gene: TRBJ1-3; d_gene: TRBD1; v_gene: TRBV9; CDR3aa: CASSVVGTDLRGNTIYF; CDR3nt: TGTGCCAGCAGCGTAGTCGGGACAGATCTTCGTGGAAACACCATATATTTT
abundance: NA; j_gene: TRBJ2-5; d_gene: NA; v_gene: TRBV29-1; CDR3aa: CSVDRGRETQYF; CDR3nt: TGCAGCGTTGACAGGGGACGGGAGACCCAGTACTTC
abundance: NA; j_gene: TRBJ2-5; d_gene: NA; v_gene: TRBV7-9; CDR3aa: CASSTQHAGQETQYF; CDR3nt: TGTGCCAGCAGCACACAACACGCAGGCCAAGAGACCCAGTACTTC
abundance: NA; j_gene: TRBJ2-3; d_gene: TRBD1; v_gene: TRBV5-1; CDR3aa: CASSYRDRDADTQYF; CDR3nt: TGCGCCAGCAGCTACCGGGACAGGGATGCAGATACGCAGTATTTT
abundance: NA; j_gene: TRBJ1-1; d_gene: NA; v_gene: TRBV11-2; CDR3aa: CASSLVAGEAFF; CDR3nt: TGTGCCAGCAGCTTAGTGGCAGGGGAAGCTTTCTTT
abundance: few; j_gene: TRBJ1-6; d_gene: NA; v_gene: TRBV20-1; CDR3aa: CSAEGISPLHF; CDR3nt: TGCAGTGCCGAGGGAATTTCACCCCTCCACTTT
abundance: NA; j_gene: TRBJ2-3; d_gene: TRBD2; v_gene: TRBV11-2; CDR3aa: CASSLFREADTQYF; CDR3nt: TGTGCCAGCAGCTTATTCCGGGAGGCAGATACGCAGTATTTT
abundance: NA; j_gene: TRBJ1-1; d_gene: NA; v_gene: TRBV7-3; CDR3aa: CASSSQGHTEAFF; CDR3nt: TGTGCCAGCAGCTCACAGGGCCACACTGAAGCTTTCTTT
abundance: NA; j_gene: TRBJ2-5; d_gene: TRBD1; v_gene: TRBV25-1; CDR3aa: CASRPPGTGSETQYF; CDR3nt: TGTGCCAGCAGACCCCCCGGGACAGGGTCAGAGACCCAGTACTTC
abundance: NA; j_gene: TRBJ1-3; d_gene: NA; v_gene: TRBV5-4; CDR3aa: CASSLGGRRPGNTIYF; CDR3nt: TGTGCCAGCAGCTTAGGGGGAAGACGCCCTGGAAACACCATATATTTT
abundance: once; j_gene: TRBJ1-1; d_gene: TRBD1; v_gene: TRBV6-5; CDR3aa: CASSQWTGMNTEAFF; CDR3nt: TGTGCCAGCAGTCAATGGACAGGGATGAACACTGAAGCTTTCTTT